Listed below are T cell receptor beta chains from one sample, sequenced in a study of beta chain features in type 1 diabetes. Here immunoSEQ multiplex PCR was the method, and the copy in TCRdb shows in-frame clones only, minus some. The sample holds 150,000 to 190,000 clones, around 10% seen once. Sequencing was done on a sample of central memory CD4+ T cells from blood. The receptors were gathered from a man younger than 30 in good health. Each CDR3 is given without its conserved first and last residue.

j_gene | v_gene | len | CDR3aa
TRBJ1-1 | TRBV29-1 | 10 | SVVPGFTEAF
TRBJ2-1 | TRBV11-1 | 11 | ASSLHLDNEQF
TRBJ1-4 | TRBV27 | 13 | ASSRLRGQVEKLF
TRBJ2-1 | TRBV9 | 13 | ASSGGVPSYNEQF
TRBJ2-5 | TRBV29-1 | 10 | SVGRGGETQY
TRBJ1-1 | TRBV7-9 | 12 | ASSLMTGETEAF
TRBJ2-1 | TRBV25-1 | 14 | ASSEYLRERHNEQF
TRBJ2-2 | TRBV19 | 11 | ASKDRLTGELF
TRBJ2-1 | TRBV15 | 13 | ATSREKGLGVGQF
TRBJ2-3 | TRBV5-1 | 14 | ASSLARGLYTDTQY
TRBJ2-1 | TRBV30 | 13 | AWSQGGRRGDEQF
TRBJ2-1 | TRBV7-3 | 13 | ASSAGTRSYNEQF
TRBJ1-3 | TRBV4-2 | 13 | ASSVRDTSGNTIY
TRBJ2-3 | TRBV14 | 15 | ASSQVWTSENTDTQY
TRBJ2-6 | TRBV9 | 14 | ASSPAWQSGANVLT
TRBJ1-2 | TRBV18 | 9 | ASSPGNGYT
TRBJ2-3 | TRBV4-3 | 14 | ASSYSGGAGTDTQY
TRBJ1-2 | TRBV7-9 | 11 | ASSLLAFYGYT
TRBJ1-2 | TRBV29-1 | 7 | SVDYGYT
TRBJ2-2 | TRBV5-1 | 13 | ASSPDRENTGELF
TRBJ1-1 | TRBV6-1 | 13 | ASSEGTWLREEAF
TRBJ2-7 | TRBV9 | 9 | KAGGGHEQY
TRBJ2-5 | TRBV25-1 | 13 | ASSDGQGRQETQY